One and the same sample provided the 31 T cell receptor beta chains below, sequenced in a study of T-cell reconstitution after alpha-beta-depleted transplantation in children. Unique molecular identifiers were built into the TCRbeta library. TCRdb recomputed calls from the PCR reads with MiXCR, one row per CDR3 protein. Of 150,000 to 200,000 distinct CDR3 sequences in the sample, 6.3% were seen once. The sequenced sample was PBMCs, obtained before TCRalphabeta/CD19-depleted stem cell transplant. The receptors come from a girl under three years old with combined immunodeficiency, due to receive a stem cell transplant.

This clonotype has a count of ten or more. The chain uses TRBV15 and TRBJ2-7, with 11 nucleotides matching TRBD2. CDR1 is LNHNV, CDR2 YYDKDF, per germline (reference sequence). CDR3 length: 15 amino acids. V lost 0 bases, J lost 5 bases, and 3 bases stayed unmatched. The CDR3 spells CATSRDSSGGHEQYF. In DNA, the CDR3 is TGTGCCACCAGCAGAGATTCTAGCGGGGGGCACGAGCAGTACTTC. The full variable domain, rest sourced from reference TRBV15 and TRBJ2-7, is DAMVIQNPRYQVTQFGKPVTLSCSQTLNHNVMYWYQQKSSQAPKLLFHYYDKDFNNEADTPDNFQSRRPNTSFCFLDIRSPGLGDTAMYLCATSRDSSGGHEQYFGPGTRLTVT.

In this sample, this clonotype turned up many times. The V gene is TRBV20-1, the J gene TRBJ2-1; D remains ambiguous. The germline V gene encodes CDR1 DFQATT and CDR2 SNEGSKA (reference sequence). V was cut by 0 bases and J by 0 bases, with 9 bases left in between. The CDR3 sequence is 15 residues long. The CDR3 sequence is CSARDIGRSYNEQFF. The CDR3 nucleotides are TGCAGTGCTAGAGATATTGGCCGCTCCTACAATGAGCAGTTCTTC.

This clonotype was seen repeatedly, ten times or more. V and J are TRBV28 and TRBJ2-7; D is unresolved. Between the trimmed V and J ends, which lost 2 bases and 2 bases, there was a span of 10 bases. This CDR3 region has 14 residues. Germline V gene sequence: CDR1 MDHEN, CDR2 SYDVKM. The CDR3 here is CASSLSSFAYEQYF. CDR3 in DNA: TGTGCCAGCAGTTTAAGTTCATTCGCCTACGAGCAGTACTTC.

The sample holds many counts of this clonotype. This chain connects TRBV4-3 to TRBJ2-7; D assignment may be TRBD1 or TRBD2 (6 bases each). CDR1 and CDR2 (germline): LGHNA, YSLEER. V lost 1 base to trimming and J lost 5 bases, with 15 bases between them. This CDR3 has 15 amino acids. The CDR3 region is CASSQVVGGGNEQYF. As DNA, the CDR3 is TGCGCCAGCAGCCAAGTAGTCGGGGGCGGCAACGAGCAGTACTTC.

There are many counts of this clonotype. As DNA, the CDR3 is TGCAGCGCCCCACTGCTGGACAGGGTAGTCAATGAGCAGTTCTTC. Encoded protein: CSAPLLDRVVNEQFF. This chain connects TRBV29-1 to TRBJ2-1, with TRBD1 matching over 8 bases. The CDR3 is 15 residues long. Germline-derived CDR1 and CDR2 are SQVTM and ANQGSEA. J gave up 6 bases and V 7 bases, and 14 bases lay outside the gene matches.

This clonotype was detected ten times or more. The chain couples TRBV7-2 to TRBJ2-5; the D is unclear. The CDR3 length is 15 residues. In germline, CDR1 is SGHTA, CDR2 FQGNSA. The V gene lost 1 base and the J gene lost 2 bases, with 11 bases spanning the gap. In DNA form, the CDR3 reads TGTGCCAGCAGCTTAGGAGGATCGGGTCAAGAGACCCAGTACTTC. It yields the protein CASSLGGSGQETQYF.

The chain recombines TRBV4-1 with TRBJ1-2; maybe TRBD1 (5 bases). The CDR3 covers 15 residues. CDR1 and CDR2 from the germline V gene are MGHRA and YSYEKL. The V end lost 0 bases, the J end lost 7 bases, and 15 bases lay between the germline ends. Here the CDR3 DNA reads TGCGCCAGCAGCCAAGAACCAGGGTTCCCTTCTGGCTACACCTTC. Translated, it gives CASSQEPGFPSGYTF.

This clonotype occurred many times. The CDR3 loop is CASSWAGELFF. The CDR3 DNA sequence: TGTGCCAGCAGTTGGGCCGGGGAGCTGTTTTTT. The V and J genes are TRBV25-1 and TRBJ2-2; no clear D gene. Trimming removed 5 bases at V and 6 bases at J, with 4 bases between. Germline V gene lookup returns CDR1 MGHDK and CDR2 SYGVNS. The CDR3 sequence is 11 residues long.

This clonotype has at least ten counts. This chain uses TRBV7-2 with TRBJ2-7, with 8 positions matching TRBD2. The CDR3 contains 15 residues. The J segment lost 2 bases and the V segment lost 5 bases, leaving 8 bases of the junction unmatched. Per the germline V gene, CDR1 is SGHTA and CDR2 is FQGNSA. The CDR3 DNA reads as TGTGCCAGCAGCCCCGGGGCGGGAGGAACCTACGAGCAGTACTTC. Translated: CASSPGAGGTYEQYF.

This clonotype showed up many times. The chain recombines TRBV12-3 or TRBV12-4 with TRBJ1-1; 9 nucleotides agree with TRBD1. The trim removed 5 bases at V and 0 bases at J, leaving 7 bases unmatched. This CDR3 is built from 16 residues. The CDR3 reads CASSPGQGVVNTEAFF. In nucleotides, the CDR3 is TGTGCCAGCAGTCCGGGACAGGGAGTAGTGAACACTGAAGCTTTCTTT.

Many counts were recorded for this clonotype. The chain links TRBV20-1 to TRBJ2-1, with no clear D. This CDR3 comprises 14 residues. Per the germline V gene, CDR1 is DFQATT and CDR2 is SNEGSKA (reference sequence). Trimming took 2 bases from V and 6 from J, leaving 14 bases between them. This CDR3 is CSARLWMTGNEQFF. CDR3 DNA: TGCAGTGCTAGATTGTGGATGACGGGCAATGAGCAGTTCTTC.

This clonotype was detected many times. The rearrangement joins TRBV9 to TRBJ2-7, with TRBD2 matching 7 bases. V trimming: 1 base; J trimming: 5 bases; junction bases outside the gene matches: 6. CDR1 is SGDLS, CDR2 YYNGEE, per germline. This CDR3 is 14 amino acids long. DNA of the CDR3: TGTGCCAGCAGCGTATGGGAGGGAGGTAACGAGCAGTACTTC. This encodes CASSVWEGGNEQYF.

This clonotype was seen at least ten times. The CDR3 spells CASSVVGSGISKTYNEQFF. The CDR3 DNA is TGTGCCAGCAGCGTAGTAGGTAGCGGGATCTCAAAAACCTACAATGAGCAGTTCTTC. The V and J genes are TRBV9 and TRBJ2-1; 8 bases are shared with TRBD2. Germline V gene data show CDR1 as SGDLS and CDR2 as YYNGEE. V lost 0 bases to trimming and J lost 2 bases; unmatched junction nucleotides: 13. The CDR3 has 19 amino acids. Combining the CDR3 with reference TRBV9 and TRBJ2-1 gives the whole variable domain DSGVTQTPKHLITATGQRVTLRCSPRSGDLSVYWYQQSLDQGLQFLIQYYNGEERAKGNILERFSAQQFPDLHSELNLSSLELGDSALYFCASSVVGSGISKTYNEQFFGPGTRLTVL.

This clonotype was recorded many times. This sequence joins TRBV6-5 and TRBJ2-1; 10 nucleotides agree with TRBD1. J was trimmed by 0 bases and V by 6 bases; bases with no gene match: 14. The CDR3 loop spans 19 amino acids. CDR1 is MNHEY, CDR2 SVGAGI, per germline. The chain's CDR3 is CASRLTGQGNPGSYNEQFF. The CDR3 nucleotides are TGTGCCAGCAGATTAACGGGACAGGGGAATCCCGGCTCCTACAATGAGCAGTTCTTC.

This clonotype has a count of ten or more. The chain carries TRBV11-2 and TRBJ2-7; 7 nucleotides line up with TRBD1. Germline loops: CDR1 SGHAT, CDR2 FQNNGV. Germline trimming cut 6 bases from V and 1 base from J; bases unmatched to any gene: 9. The CDR3 runs 15 residues. The CDR3 DNA reads TGTGCCAGCAGTTCCCGGGACAGCTTTTCCTACGAGCAGTACTTC. It translates to CASSSRDSFSYEQYF.

This clonotype was counted many times. The chain recombines TRBV7-7 with TRBJ2-2, with 9 bases aligning to TRBD1. This CDR3 has 16 amino acids. V shed 6 bases, J shed 6 bases, and the junction held 11 bases outside the gene matches. Germline loops: CDR1 SSHAT, CDR2 FNYEAQ (reference sequence). The CDR3 loop reads CASSHPGQGLSGELFF. The CDR3 bases are TGTGCCAGCAGTCATCCGGGACAGGGACTATCCGGGGAGCTGTTTTTT.

This clonotype appeared many times. V gene TRBV9 combines with J gene TRBJ2-7; no clear D. Trimming shortened V by 4 bases and J by 6 bases, and 14 bases separated the two germline ends. This CDR3 is 13 amino acids long. CDR1 and CDR2 (germline): SGDLS, YYNGEE. The CDR3 spells CASSPWDSSEQYF. The CDR3 bases are TGTGCCAGCAGCCCTTGGGATAGCAGCGAGCAGTACTTC.

V is TRBV20-1 and J is TRBJ2-7; D possibly corresponds to TRBD2 (5 bases). CDR3 length: 13 residues. V lost 6 bases and J 2 bases, leaving 14 bases between the germline ends. Germline V gene lookup returns CDR1 DFQATT and CDR2 SNEGSKA (reference sequence). CDR3 bases: TGCAGTGCCCGAGGGTGGGGAGCCTACGAGCAGTACTTC. It translates to CSARGWGAYEQYF.

Comments on this clonotype: A much larger clone is a single base away; this may be a read error. V usage is TRBV28 and J usage is TRBJ2-5, with a tentative D call TRBD1 (6 bases). Germline CDR1 MDHEN, CDR2 SYDVKM. The CDR3 covers 15 residues. Written as DNA, the CDR3 is TGTTCCAGCAGTTTTTCCAGGCCCAGGGGAGAGACCCAGTACTTC. This encodes CSSSFSRPRGETQYF.

Ten or more counts support this clonotype. The V and J genes are TRBV6-2 or TRBV6-3 and TRBJ2-3; 13 bases agree with TRBD2. The CDR3 loop spans 17 amino acids. CDR1 is MNHEY, CDR2 SVGEGT, per germline. V shed 5 bases, J shed 3 bases, and the junction held 8 bases outside the gene matches. CDR3: CASSPRLAGGPTDTQYF. The CDR3 region has the DNA TGTGCCAGCAGTCCAAGACTAGCGGGAGGCCCAACAGATACGCAGTATTTT.

The rearrangement uses TRBV6-2 or TRBV6-3 and TRBJ2-7; 11 nucleotides match TRBD2. The CDR3 loop spans 15 amino acids. CDR1 is MNHEY, CDR2 SVGEGT, per germline. V shed 8 bases and J 3 bases; nucleotides not matched to a gene: 9. The chain's CDR3 is CASSPRTSGYYEQYF. The CDR3 DNA follows: TGTGCCAGCTCACCCCGGACTAGCGGGTACTACGAGCAGTACTTC.

The CDR3 reads CASSQESDRATDTQYF. The CDR3 DNA is TGTGCCAGCAGCCAAGAAAGCGACAGGGCCACAGATACGCAGTATTTT. The chain links TRBV4-2 to TRBJ2-3; 7 nucleotides line up with TRBD1. CDR1 and CDR2 from the germline V gene are LGHNA and YNFKEQ. Trimming at V came to 0 bases and at J to 2 bases, leaving 5 bases not matched to a gene. CDR3 length equals 16 residues.

The V call is TRBV7-6, the J call TRBJ2-3; D is unclear. Germline CDR1 reads SGHVS; CDR2 reads FNYEAQ. Trimming removed 1 base at V and 1 base at J, with 6 bases between. This CDR3 comprises 14 residues. CDR3 coding DNA: TGTGCCAGCAGCTTAGAGTCGGGCACAGATACGCAGTATTTT. Protein sequence: CASSLESGTDTQYF.

The J gene is TRBJ2-1, the V gene TRBV20-1; D uncertain. The CDR3 length is 14 residues. Trimming stripped 2 bases from V and 5 bases from J, with 13 bases between. Germline V lookup: CDR1 DFQATT, CDR2 SNEGSKA (reference sequence). The CDR3, as DNA: TGCAGTGCTAGATTCTTTGGACCAAACAATGAGCAGTTCTTC. This codes for CSARFFGPNNEQFF.

The rearrangement joins TRBV7-9 to TRBJ2-1; 12 nucleotides match TRBD2. This CDR3 is built from 16 residues. J was trimmed by 8 bases and V by 10 bases; bases with no gene match: 15. Per germline, CDR1 SEHNR and CDR2 FQNEAQ (reference sequence). Here the CDR3 reads CAMGPRLAGGRDEQFF. CDR3 sequence (DNA): TGTGCCATGGGCCCCCGGCTAGCGGGAGGGCGGGATGAGCAGTTCTTC.

In its sample, this clonotype was seen a few times. The V gene is TRBV4-1, the J gene TRBJ2-7; weak D call: TRBD1 (5 bases). Trimming left V 4 bases short and J 6 bases short, with 13 bases between. CDR1 and CDR2 (germline): MGHRA, YSYEKL. The CDR3 runs to 13 residues. CDR3 amino acids: CASSRIGQAEQYF. The DNA of the CDR3 is TGCGCCAGCAGCCGAATAGGACAAGCCGAGCAGTACTTC.

This clonotype was picked up many times. CDR3 region: CATSRDSGETQYF. The CDR3 DNA is TGTGCCACCAGCAGAGATTCAGGGGAGACCCAGTACTTC. This chain uses TRBV15 with TRBJ2-5, with D tentatively TRBD1 (5 bases). Germline V gives CDR1 LNHNV, CDR2 YYDKDF (reference sequence). CDR3 length: 13 residues. The germline V and J ends were trimmed by 0 bases and 5 bases, with 7 bases remaining between them.

This clonotype was recorded many times. The V and J genes are TRBV29-1 and TRBJ2-1, with 12 bases matching TRBD2. Germline lookup yields CDR1 SQVTM and CDR2 ANQGSEA. This CDR3 has 17 amino acids. Trimming at V came to 0 bases and at J to 0 bases, leaving 3 bases not matched to a gene. The CDR3 here is CSVEELAGGPSYNEQFF. DNA of the CDR3: TGCAGCGTTGAAGAGCTAGCGGGAGGGCCCTCCTACAATGAGCAGTTCTTC.

This chain uses TRBV7-9 with TRBJ2-1, with 12 positions matching TRBD2. V trimming: 11 bases; J trimming: 7 bases; junction bases outside the gene matches: 6. The CDR3 loop spans 13 amino acids. Looked up from germline, CDR1 is SEHNR and CDR2 is FQNEAQ (reference sequence). The CDR3, as DNA: TGTGCCGATACTAGCGGGGGGATTAATGAGCAGTTCTTC. Translation gives CADTSGGINEQFF.

This clonotype was recorded many times. The chain uses TRBV11-3 and TRBJ2-3, with D perhaps TRBD1 or TRBD2 (5 bases each). V lost 5 bases to trimming and J lost 1 base, with 10 bases between them. This CDR3 comprises 14 residues. The V gene's germline CDR1 is SGHNT and CDR2 YENEEA. Written as DNA, the CDR3 is TGTGCCAGCAGCCGCCGGGGCGGCACAGATACGCAGTATTTT. Translated, it gives CASSRRGGTDTQYF.

There are a few counts of this clonotype. The genes are TRBV7-2 and TRBJ2-5, with 7 positions matching TRBD2. This CDR3 has 14 amino acids. Unmatched junction bases numbered 10, after V lost 5 bases and J lost 7 bases. Germline CDR1 is SGHTA and CDR2 is FQGNSA. CDR3 bases: TGTGCCAGCAGCCCTTGGCGGGGGATCGGGACCCAGTACTTC. Its protein is CASSPWRGIGTQYF.